The 32 T cell receptor beta chains given below trace back to one sample, sequenced in a study of cytomegalovirus exposure and HLA in healthy donors (dated by TCRdb to the late 2010s). Libraries were built with the immunoSEQ multiplex PCR assay. For the multiplex PCR, a mixture combining 60 forward primers for TCR Vbeta segments and 13 reverse primers for TCR Jbeta segments was used. The clones in this table, taken by TCRdb from immuneACCESS, are in-frame only. Not every clone is retained; where verified, under half of the shortfall comes from an unresolved V gene, and the cause of the rest is unknown. Recorded for this sample are around 150,000 clones; 55% to 80% of them occurred a single time. 7% to 8.5% of the sample is in the top ten clones. Sequenced: PBMCs. These receptors all come from a woman aged 55-69 years in good health and CMV-seropositive.

V is TRBV5-5 and J is TRBJ2-1, with 13 bases matching TRBD2. V shed 0 bases, J shed 0 bases, and the junction held 9 bases outside the gene matches. CDR1 SGHKS and CDR2 YYEKEE come from the germline V gene (reference sequence). CDR3 size: 20 residues. The CDR3 here is CASSLGTSGSTISSYNEQFF. CDR3 nucleotides: TGTGCCAGCAGCTTGGGGACTAGCGGGAGTACCATTAGCTCCTACAATGAGCAGTTCTTC.

J is TRBJ2-5 and V is TRBV30; 7 nucleotides align to TRBD1. Germline assignment: CDR1 GTSNPN and CDR2 SVGIG (reference sequence). The CDR3 totals 15 residues. V lost 1 base and J lost 5; bases outside the gene matches: 10. CDR3: CAWSGKTGWLETQYF. DNA for the CDR3: TGTGCCTGGAGTGGGAAGACAGGGTGGTTGGAGACCCAGTACTTC. Based on the CDR3 plus reference TRBV30 and TRBJ2-5, the full variable domain is SQTIHQWPATLVQPVGSPLSLECTVEGTSNPNLYWYRQAAGRGLQLLFYSVGIGQISSEVPQNLSASRPQDRQFILSSKKLLLSDSGFYLCAWSGKTGWLETQYFGPGTRLLVL.

This rearrangement joins TRBV27 to TRBJ2-6; D not certain. Germline V gives CDR1 MNHEY, CDR2 SMNVEV (reference sequence). This CDR3 is built from 14 residues. Deletions cut 5 bases from V and 6 bases from J, with 11 bases between. The CDR3 spells CASSPLTEANVLTF. In DNA, the CDR3 is TGTGCCAGCAGTCCCCTCACAGAGGCCAACGTCCTGACTTTC.

This clone was found once. The chain uses TRBV7-2 and TRBJ1-3; TRBD1 matches 7 bases. V lost 1 base and J lost 4; bases outside the gene matches: 7. The germline CDR1 and CDR2 sequences are SGHTA and FQGNSA. This CDR3 contains 16 residues. The chain's CDR3 is CASSLGGTEGGNTIYF. In DNA, the CDR3 is TGTGCCAGCAGCTTAGGAGGGACAGAAGGCGGAAACACCATATATTTT.

Comment on this clone: Its ends do not fully match the called genes, so a read error is possible. The CDR3 is CASSSRTSGSYNEQFF. DNA of the CDR3: TGTGCCAGCAGCTCCCGGACTAGCGGAAGCTACAATGAACAGTTCTTC. The rearrangement joins TRBV11-3 to TRBJ2-1, with 10 positions matching TRBD2. This CDR3 is built from 16 residues. Germline assignment: CDR1 SGHNT and CDR2 YENEEA.

This chain connects TRBV5-5 to TRBJ2-5; 11 nucleotides align to TRBD2. This CDR3 has 15 residues. The J segment lost 3 bases and the V segment lost 4 bases, leaving 5 bases of the junction unmatched. Germline values: CDR1 SGHKS, CDR2 YYEKEE (reference sequence). CDR3 coding DNA: TGTGCCAGCAGCCAGACTAGCGGGATTGAAGAGACCCAGTACTTC. Translating gives CASSQTSGIEETQYF.

This chain links TRBV4-3 with TRBJ1-4, with 8 nucleotides matching TRBD1. This CDR3 contains 15 residues. J gave up 7 bases and V 4 bases, and 8 bases lay outside the gene matches. Germline CDR1 reads LGHNA; CDR2 reads YSLEER. The CDR3 is CASSLEQGASEKLFF. The CDR3 DNA is TGCGCCAGCAGCCTAGAGCAGGGGGCTAGTGAAAAACTGTTTTTT.

This clone has just one count. The rearrangement joins TRBV11-2 to TRBJ2-7, with a tentative D call TRBD2 (6 bases). Germline values: CDR1 SGHAT, CDR2 FQNNGV. Between the trimmed V and J ends, which lost 4 bases and 4 bases, there was a span of 17 bases. CDR3 length equals 15 residues. In nucleotides, the CDR3 is TGTGCCAGCAGCTGGGTTACGGGAGACCCTTACGAGCAGTACTTC. Its protein is CASSWVTGDPYEQYF.

The rearrangement links TRBV4-2 to TRBJ1-1, with TRBD1 as a possible D gene (6 bases). The germline V gene encodes CDR1 LGHNA and CDR2 YNFKEQ. The CDR3 spans 15 residues. V was clipped by 1 base and J by 5 bases, with 14 bases between them. CDR3 nucleotides: TGTGCCAGCAGCCAAGTTCTGGACAGCCGAACTGAAGCTTTCTTT. This translates into CASSQVLDSRTEAFF.

The chain has TRBV15 and TRBJ2-5; 7 nucleotides align to TRBD2. J gave up 5 bases and V 0 bases, and 6 bases lay outside the gene matches. Germline assignment: CDR1 LNHNV and CDR2 YYDKDF (reference sequence). CDR3 length: 15 amino acids. CDR3 nucleotides: TGTGCCACCAGCAGAGATTTGGGGGGAGGGGAGACCCAGTACTTC. Its translation: CATSRDLGGGETQYF.

The CDR3 region has the DNA TGTGCCAGCAGTCCGGACAGGGGTCAGCCCCAGCATTTT. Amino acid sequence: CASSPDRGQPQHF. V usage is TRBV2 and J usage is TRBJ1-5; 9 bases agree with TRBD1. This CDR3 has 13 amino acids. V was pared by 5 bases and J by 6 bases, with 2 bases of the junction left unmatched. Germline assignment: CDR1 SNHLY and CDR2 FYNNEI.

The chain is built from TRBV5-6 and TRBJ2-4; maybe TRBD1 (5 bases). In germline, CDR1 is SGHDT, CDR2 YYEEEE. This CDR3 region has 19 residues. V was pared by 0 bases and J by 1 base, with 20 bases between. The CDR3, as DNA: TGTGCCAGCAGCTTGGCAGGGCGCAATAGCCTAATTGCCAAAAACATTCAGTACTTC. Amino acid sequence: CASSLAGRNSLIAKNIQYF. Full variable domain (missing parts from reference TRBV5-6 and TRBJ2-4): DAGVTQSPTHLIKTRGQQVTLRCSPKSGHDTVSWYQQALGQGPQFIFQYYEEEERQRGNFPDRFSGHQFPNYSSELNVNALLLGDSALYLCASSLAGRNSLIAKNIQYFGAGTRLSVL.

The rearrangement uses TRBV5-1 and TRBJ2-1; 11 nucleotides line up with TRBD2. Germline CDR1 reads SGHRS; CDR2 reads YFSETQ. The CDR3 extends over 18 amino acids. With V trimmed by 0 bases and J by 3 bases, 8 bases remained unmatched. The CDR3 nucleotides are TGCGCCAGCAGCTTGGGGGATCTAGCGGGAGGCCTCTACAATGAGCAGTTCTTC. It specifies CASSLGDLAGGLYNEQFF. The full variable domain, in which reference TRBV5-1 and TRBJ2-1 provide the parts outside the CDR3, is KAGVTQTPRYLIKTRGQQVTLSCSPISGHRSVSWYQQTPGQGLQFLFEYFSETQRNKGNFPGRFSGRQFSNSRSEMNVSTLELGDSALYLCASSLGDLAGGLYNEQFFGPGTRLTVL.

The gene calls are TRBV29-1 and TRBJ2-5, with 8 bases fitting TRBD2. Germline V lookup: CDR1 SQVTM, CDR2 ANQGSEA. V gave up 7 bases and J gave up 5 bases; unmatched junction bases: 12. This CDR3 has 14 amino acids. The CDR3 here is CSGRSGGAVETQYF. Written as DNA, the CDR3 is TGCAGCGGGCGGTCGGGGGGGGCCGTTGAGACCCAGTACTTC.

Points on this clone: Additional DNA sequences in this sample encode the identical CDR3. The chain uses TRBV2 and TRBJ2-7; 11 bases map to TRBD2. The CDR3 has 14 residues. With V trimmed by 6 bases and J by 2 bases, 3 bases remained unmatched. Germline loops: CDR1 SNHLY, CDR2 FYNNEI. The CDR3: CASSVAGGPYEQYF. In nucleotides, the CDR3 is TGTGCCAGCAGCGTAGCGGGAGGGCCCTACGAGCAGTACTTC.

Sample share makes this clone medium-sized. This chain connects TRBV7-9 to TRBJ1-5; 12 bases are shared with TRBD1. Germline V gene sequence: CDR1 SEHNR, CDR2 FQNEAQ (reference sequence). V lost 5 bases to trimming and J lost 5 bases; unmatched junction nucleotides: 4. This CDR3 region has 15 residues. The chain's CDR3 is CASSLGQGAHQPQHF. In nucleotides, the CDR3 is TGTGCCAGCAGCCTGGGACAGGGGGCTCATCAGCCCCAGCATTTT.

The chain employs TRBV28 and TRBJ2-7; 7 bases agree with TRBD1. The V segment lost 4 bases and the J segment 2 bases; nucleotides outside the gene matches: 8. Germline lookup yields CDR1 MDHEN and CDR2 SYDVKM. The CDR3 runs to 15 residues. The CDR3 loop reads CASSYLRDRAYEQYF. In DNA form, the CDR3 reads TGTGCCAGCAGTTACCTCCGGGACAGAGCCTACGAGCAGTACTTC.

The V call is TRBV7-8, the J call TRBJ2-1, with TRBD1 identical over 8 bases. Germline trimming cut 8 bases from V and 8 bases from J; bases unmatched to any gene: 8. Germline CDR1 is SGHVS and CDR2 is FQNEAQ. The CDR3 has 13 residues. CDR3: CASLIAGGDEQFF. The CDR3 DNA is TGTGCCAGCTTGATCGCAGGGGGCGATGAGCAGTTCTTC.

The V gene is TRBV6-5, the J gene TRBJ2-3, with D possibly matching TRBD2 (5 bases). Germline CDR1 is MNHEY and CDR2 is SVGAGI. Trimming pared 6 bases from V and 3 bases from J, leaving 16 bases between. The CDR3 covers 15 residues. The DNA for the CDR3 is TGTGCCAGCAGAAAGGACTCCGCGAGAACAGATACGCAGTATTTT. Its translation is CASRKDSARTDTQYF.

The chain carries TRBV5-8 and TRBJ2-7, with D possibly being TRBD1 (6 bases). The CDR3 is made up of 13 amino acids. The germline gives CDR1 SGHTS, CDR2 YDEGEE. With 4 bases removed from V and 2 bases from J, the gap between germline ends came to 10 bases. This chain's CDR3 is CASSGQGTYEQYF. The CDR3 nucleotides are TGTGCCAGCAGCGGCCAGGGGACCTACGAGCAGTACTTC.

The chain has TRBV28 and TRBJ2-2; 7 bases match TRBD2. The V gene end was trimmed by 7 bases and the J gene end by 4 bases; junction bases not matched to a gene: 9. The germline CDR1 and CDR2 sequences are MDHEN and SYDVKM. CDR3 size: 15 residues. This chain's CDR3 is CASTTGGGFTGELFF. CDR3 DNA: TGTGCCAGCACCACTGGGGGAGGGTTCACCGGGGAGCTGTTTTTT.

The chain recombines TRBV19 with TRBJ2-7; 8 bases are a match to TRBD2. V dropped 2 bases and J dropped 1; count of bases not matched to a gene: 4. Germline CDR1 and CDR2: LNHDA and SQIVND (reference sequence). This CDR3 contains 15 residues. CDR3 nucleotide sequence: TGTGCCAGTAGTATACTCCGGGAGGGTTCCTACGAGCAGTACTTC. It yields the protein CASSILREGSYEQYF.

In its sample, this clone was seen a few times. J is TRBJ1-1 and V is TRBV10-3; TRBD1 aligns across 7 bases. The CDR3 contains 13 residues. The J segment lost 0 bases and the V segment lost 10 bases, leaving 5 bases of the junction unmatched. Germline-derived CDR1 and CDR2 are ENHRY and SYGVKD. CDR3 in amino acids: CATEQGMNTEAFF. The CDR3 DNA reads as TGTGCCACCGAACAGGGGATGAACACTGAAGCTTTCTTT.

This clone was recorded only once. This sequence joins TRBV11-2 and TRBJ2-1; 11 bases map to TRBD1. Germline loops: CDR1 SGHAT, CDR2 FQNNGV. Unmatched junction bases numbered 4, after V lost 5 bases and J lost 4 bases. The length of the CDR3 is 15 residues. The CDR3 DNA reads as TGTGCCAGCAGCGGGGACAGGGGGGGTTACAATGAGCAGTTCTTC. It specifies CASSGDRGGYNEQFF.

The chain recombines TRBV11-2 with TRBJ2-7; TRBD2 matches 8 bases. The CDR3 has 15 residues. V was pared by 2 bases and J by 0 bases, with 3 bases of the junction left unmatched. Per germline, CDR1 SGHAT and CDR2 FQNNGV. CDR3: CASSLMTSDSYEQYF. The CDR3 DNA sequence: TGTGCCAGCAGCTTAATGACTAGCGACTCCTACGAGCAGTACTTC.

This clone has only a few counts. The chain combines TRBV6-6 with TRBJ1-4; 8 bases line up with TRBD1. The CDR3 covers 14 residues. J was trimmed by 8 bases and V by 4 bases; bases with no gene match: 6. Germline CDR1 and CDR2: MNHNY and SVGAGI (reference sequence). The CDR3 loop is CASSFGDRPEKLFF. DNA for the CDR3: TGTGCCAGCAGTTTCGGGGACAGGCCGGAAAAACTGTTTTTT.

This clone was counted a few times. In DNA form, the CDR3 reads TGTGCCAGCAGCGCGACAGGGGGCAAGGAGACCCAGTACTTC. This sequence encodes CASSATGGKETQYF. This chain connects TRBV9 to TRBJ2-5; 10 bases are a match to TRBD1. J lost 5 bases, V lost 3 bases, and 4 bases had no gene match. This CDR3 is built from 14 residues. Germline CDR1 and CDR2: SGDLS and YYNGEE.

The chain combines TRBV10-2 with TRBJ2-1; 7 bases line up with TRBD1. Germline loops: CDR1 WSHSY, CDR2 SAAADI. Trimming removed 2 bases from V and 8 bases from J; junction bases left unmatched: 9. CDR3 length: 15 amino acids. CDR3 sequence reads: CASSEKTTGSDEQFF. CDR3 nucleotide sequence: TGCGCCAGCAGTGAGAAGACGACAGGGTCCGATGAGCAGTTCTTC.

This clone was detected only once. The chain recombines TRBV28 with TRBJ2-3; 13 bases are a match to TRBD2. With 5 bases clipped from V and 4 bases from J, the junction kept 9 bases outside the gene matches. CDR1 is MDHEN, CDR2 SYDVKM, per germline. The CDR3 has 17 residues. CDR3 region: CASSRPGLAGLPDTQYF. CDR3 bases: TGTGCCAGCAGTCGGCCGGGACTAGCGGGACTCCCAGATACGCAGTATTTT.

The chain has TRBV27 and TRBJ2-5; 9 bases map to TRBD1. This CDR3 has 15 amino acids. The J segment lost 1 base and the V segment lost 3 bases, leaving 3 bases of the junction unmatched. Germline-derived CDR1 and CDR2 are MNHEY and SMNVEV (reference sequence). The CDR3 DNA follows: TGTGCCAGCAGTTTTTCGACAGGGGGCCAAGAGACCCAGTACTTC. The encoded protein is CASSFSTGGQETQYF.

The CDR3 bases are TGTGCCAGCAGCTTTGGACTAGGGAGCACAGATACGCAGTATTTT. Its protein is CASSFGLGSTDTQYF. V gene TRBV5-4 combines with J gene TRBJ2-3, with 7 bases identical to TRBD2. V lost 2 bases, J lost 0 bases, and 3 bases stayed unmatched. There are 15 residues in the CDR3. The germline CDR1 and CDR2 sequences are SGHNT and YYREEE (reference sequence).

The J gene is TRBJ1-1, the V gene TRBV2, with 7 bases lining up with TRBD1. The V gene's germline CDR1 is SNHLY and CDR2 FYNNEI. The CDR3 contains 16 residues. With V trimmed by 2 bases and J by 5 bases, 11 bases remained unmatched. CDR3 sequence: CASSETSTGFRTEAFF. The CDR3 bases are TGTGCCAGCAGTGAAACCTCGACAGGGTTCCGGACTGAAGCTTTCTTT.